This is a list of T cell receptor beta chains from one sample in a study of blood T cells in healthy people across ages. Via MiXCR, TCRdb re-called the 5' RACE reads, giving one row per CDR3 protein. The table records approximately 1,000,000 distinct CDR3 sequences, 45% of them present only once. The sequenced sample was blood. The origin of the receptors is a woman between 55 and 75 years old in good health. Both conserved end residues are part of each CDR3. The D gene is left open where the match is weak. Clone sizes are given selectively: once, few, many, or a class where the clone is expanded.

>TRBJ2-7|-|-|TRBV20-1
CSARDGLGRTYGQYF
TGCAGTGCTAGAGATGGGCTGGGACGGACCTACGGGCAGTACTTC
>TRBJ1-4|-|-|TRBV20-1
CSARATATNEKLFF
TGCAGTGCTAGAGCGACAGCAACTAATGAAAAACTGTTTTTT
>TRBJ2-2|-|many|TRBV12-3/TRBV12-4
CASSFGSPNTGELFF
TGTGCCAGCAGTTTCGGCAGCCCGAACACCGGGGAGCTGTTTTTT
>TRBJ2-7|-|few|TRBV7-9
CASSSPPQGNSYEQYF
TGTGCCAGCAGCTCTCCCCCCCAGGGCAACTCCTACGAGCAGTACTTC
>TRBJ2-7|-|few|TRBV27
CASSLKGGDSYEQYF
TGTGCCAGCAGTTTAAAGGGCGGGGATTCCTACGAGCAGTACTTC
>TRBJ1-4|TRBD1|few|TRBV12-3/TRBV12-4
CASSLGTGEKLFF
TGTGCCAGCAGTTTGGGGACAGGAGAAAAACTGTTTTTT
>TRBJ2-5|-|few|TRBV4-2
CASSSVAGETQYF
TGTGCCAGCAGCTCGGTCGCGGGAGAGACCCAGTACTTC
>TRBJ2-1|-|-|TRBV29-1
CTTKSGQETQFF
TGCACCACGAAGAGTGGCCAAGAGACCCAGTTCTTC
>TRBJ2-3|TRBD2|-|TRBV12-3/TRBV12-4
CASSSGEGETSADAQYF
TGTGCCAGCAGCTCCGGGGAGGGCGAAACTAGCGCAGATGCGCAGTATTTT
>TRBJ2-1|TRBD2|-|TRBV5-1
CASSFPTSGRDAYNEQFF
TGCGCCAGCAGCTTCCCGACTAGCGGGAGAGACGCCTACAATGAGCAGTTCTTC
>TRBJ2-3|TRBD2|-|TRBV12-3/TRBV12-4
CASSRELAVTDTQYF
TGTGCCAGCAGCCGGGAACTAGCGGTCACAGATACGCAGTATTTT